This T cell receptor (beta chain) was observed in a study of T cell responses to AZD1222 COVID-19 vaccine. Measured with immunoSEQ multiplex PCR; TCRdb has only the in-frame clones, and not every one. This table has fewer than 130,000 clones, more than 85% appearing once. Study-wide findings and caveats: Scientists sampled the repertoires only once the peak T cell response had passed. Researchers report vaccine-associated CD4 TCRs spanning spike, with dominance at 160-218 and 743-854. Clonal diversity was possibly underestimated, and the donors were mostly white British, with more females.

The CDR3 consists of 15 residues. Germline CDR1 is SGHAT and CDR2 is FQNNGV. V was pared by 2 bases and J by 10 bases, with 15 bases between. On this clone itself: What it binds is not known.

V and J are TRBV11-2 and TRBJ1-6, with D possibly TRBD1 on 5 matching bases. Sequencing was performed on peripheral blood, taken on day 0 of AZD1222 vaccination. The TCR comes from an adult in good health. CDR3 DNA sequence: TGTGCCAGCAGCTTATTGCCCCAGGGAGACTCACCCCTCCACTTT. This translates into CASSLLPQGDSPLHF.